Presented here are 27 T cell receptor beta chains from one specimen sequenced in a study of T cells after yellow fever vaccination. TCRdb itself ran the 5' RACE reads through MiXCR, one entry per CDR3 protein. The table has more than 350,000 distinct CDR3 sequences, roughly 12% seen once; the top ten hold around 18%. Sequenced here: PBMCs, sampled on the day of the first yellow fever vaccination. These receptor sequences come from a man in his late teens or twenties who received the YFV17D yellow fever vaccine.

This rearrangement joins TRBV4-3 to TRBJ2-2; a possible D gene is TRBD2 (6 bases). V was cut by 7 bases and J by 10 bases, with 22 bases left in between. Germline lookup yields CDR1 LGHNA and CDR2 YSLEER. The CDR3 runs to 15 residues. The CDR3 protein is CASKTGTLQSEELFF. The DNA for the CDR3 is TGCGCCAGCAAAACCGGGACTTTGCAATCGGAGGAGCTGTTTTTT.

The chain recombines TRBV5-1 with TRBJ1-1; 9 bases map to TRBD1. This CDR3 contains 15 residues. In germline, CDR1 is SGHRS, CDR2 YFSETQ. Trimming at V came to 4 bases and at J to 5 bases, leaving 9 bases not matched to a gene. DNA of the CDR3: TGCGCCAGCAGCCCTTGGGACAGGGCGACGACTGAAGCTTTCTTT. This gives the protein CASSPWDRATTEAFF.

This clonotype was recorded at least ten times. The chain combines TRBV7-8 with TRBJ2-7, with D perhaps matching TRBD1 (6 bases). In germline, CDR1 is SGHVS, CDR2 FQNEAQ. V was clipped by 5 bases and J by 3 bases, with 11 bases between them. The length of the CDR3 is 13 residues. The CDR3 sequence is CASSLDSLYEQYV. CDR3 nucleotide sequence: TGTGCCAGCAGCCTGGACAGCCTCTACGAGCAGTACGTC.

The table lists this clonotype with a few counts. The rearrangement uses TRBV7-9 and TRBJ2-5; possibly TRBD2 for D (6 bases). CDR1 is SEHNR, CDR2 FQNEAQ, per germline (reference sequence). The V end lost 4 bases, the J end lost 3 bases, and 15 bases lay between the germline ends. The CDR3 loop spans 15 amino acids. For the CDR3, the DNA is TGTGCCAGCAGCTCATACTCGCGGGGAGAAGAGACCCAGTACTTC. This gives the protein CASSSYSRGEETQYF.

In its sample, this clonotype was seen many times. The chain joins TRBV5-1 to TRBJ2-7, with D perhaps matching TRBD1 (5 bases). The CDR3 spans 14 residues. The germline CDR1 and CDR2 sequences are SGHRS and YFSETQ. Trimming took 0 bases from V and 0 from J, leaving 7 bases between them. CDR3: CASSLEGVSYEQYF. The CDR3 nucleotides are TGCGCCAGCAGCTTGGAAGGGGTCTCCTACGAGCAGTACTTC.

The sample holds a few counts of this clonotype. The CDR3 protein is CASSRGQGFETQYF. DNA of the CDR3: TGCGCCAGCAGCCGGGGACAGGGTTTTGAGACCCAGTACTTC. The chain employs TRBV5-1 and TRBJ2-5; 9 bases are shared with TRBD1. The germline CDR1 and CDR2 sequences are SGHRS and YFSETQ. V was clipped by 4 bases and J by 5 bases; unmatched bases: 6. The CDR3 runs to 14 residues.

This clonotype was picked up a small number of times. The rearrangement joins TRBV6-1 to TRBJ2-6; the D is unclear. This CDR3 has 14 residues. CDR1 and CDR2 (germline): MNHNS, SASEGT. V was shortened by 6 bases and J by 0 bases, with 6 bases between the two germline ends. In nucleotides, the CDR3 is TGTGCCAGCAGCAAAACCTCTGGGGCCAACGTCCTGACTTTC. Translation gives CASSKTSGANVLTF.

This clonotype came up a few times. The rearrangement uses TRBV11-2 and TRBJ1-5; no clear D gene. CDR1 is SGHAT and CDR2 is FQNNGV in the germline V gene. V gave up 5 bases and J gave up 3 bases, with 8 bases separating them. This CDR3 is built from 13 residues. CDR3 coding DNA: TGTGCCAGCAGCGTCGGCACCAATCAGCCCCAGCATTTT. It specifies CASSVGTNQPQHF.

This clonotype was detected a few times. The CDR3 region has the DNA TGTGCCAGCAGTTACTCCGTCCTGAGCTATGGCTACACCTTC. Its protein product is CASSYSVLSYGYTF. This sequence joins TRBV6-5 and TRBJ1-2; the D is unclear. Trimming took 0 bases from V and 4 from J, leaving 9 bases between them. Germline V gene sequence: CDR1 MNHEY, CDR2 SVGAGI. The length of the CDR3 is 14 residues.

Many counts were recorded for this clonotype. This chain uses TRBV2 with TRBJ1-4; 9 bases line up with TRBD1. V trimming: 9 bases; J trimming: 7 bases; junction bases outside the gene matches: 15. Germline assignment: CDR1 SNHLY and CDR2 FYNNEI. This CDR3 contains 16 residues. CDR3: CASGQGRLGIFEKLFF. Written as DNA, the CDR3 is TGTGCCAGTGGACAGGGGCGATTGGGGATATTTGAAAAACTGTTTTTT.

The rearrangement links TRBV7-3 to TRBJ2-1, with TRBD2 matching 14 bases. CDR3 length: 19 amino acids. V lost 5 bases, J lost 0 bases, and 9 bases stayed unmatched. Germline lookup yields CDR1 SGHTA and CDR2 FQGTGA. CDR3 in amino acids: CASSHLGTSGGSSYNEQFF. CDR3 bases: TGTGCCAGCAGCCACTTAGGGACTAGCGGGGGTAGCTCCTACAATGAGCAGTTCTTC.

This clonotype appeared many times. V usage is TRBV4-1 and J usage is TRBJ2-1, with D possibly being TRBD1 or TRBD2 (5 bases each). Germline V gene sequence: CDR1 MGHRA, CDR2 YSYEKL. This CDR3 contains 13 residues. Trimming left V 1 base short and J 8 bases short, with 9 bases between. The CDR3 sequence: CASSQVRDDEQFF. CDR3 DNA: TGCGCCAGCAGCCAAGTGAGGGACGATGAGCAGTTCTTC.

This clonotype has a handful of counts. This rearrangement joins TRBV24-1 to TRBJ2-5, with 7 nucleotides matching TRBD2. Trimming at V came to 1 base and at J to 4 bases, leaving 8 bases not matched to a gene. Per the germline V gene, CDR1 is KGHDR and CDR2 is SFDVKD. CDR3 length equals 16 residues. Written as DNA, the CDR3 is TGTGCCACCAGTGATTTTGGGCTAGCGGAGGGAGAGACCCAGTACTTC. It is translated as CATSDFGLAEGETQYF.

The V call is TRBV5-1, the J call TRBJ2-1, with 14 positions matching TRBD2. Germline-derived CDR1 and CDR2 are SGHRS and YFSETQ. V lost 4 bases, J lost 10 bases, and 7 bases stayed unmatched. The CDR3 is made up of 15 amino acids. CDR3 residues: CASSPGTSGGREQFF. The CDR3 nucleotides are TGCGCCAGCAGCCCCGGGACTAGCGGGGGCAGGGAGCAGTTCTTC.

This clonotype has a handful of counts. V usage is TRBV7-9 and J usage is TRBJ2-1, with D perhaps matching TRBD1 or TRBD2 (5 bases each). Germline CDR1 reads SEHNR; CDR2 reads FQNEAQ (reference sequence). CDR3 length equals 15 residues. The V and J ends lost 2 bases and 8 bases respectively, with 16 bases between them. This chain's CDR3 is CASSLSGAPTHEQFF. The CDR3 region has the DNA TGTGCCAGCAGCTTATCCGGGGCCCCCACCCATGAGCAGTTCTTC.

The chain carries TRBV12-3 or TRBV12-4 and TRBJ2-1; 12 nucleotides align to TRBD2. The CDR3 is made up of 17 amino acids. Unmatched junction bases numbered 12, after V lost 4 bases and J lost 8 bases. CDR3: CASSWSSSGGAIYEQFF. CDR3 DNA: TGTGCCAGCAGTTGGAGCTCTAGCGGGGGGGCTATATATGAGCAGTTCTTC.

The genes are TRBV7-9 and TRBJ1-3, with 7 nucleotides matching TRBD1. The trim removed 5 bases at V and 0 bases at J, leaving 10 bases unmatched. The CDR3 has 17 residues. The germline V gene has CDR1 SEHNR and CDR2 FQNEAQ (reference sequence). In DNA form, the CDR3 reads TGTGCCAGCAGCACATACTCTACAGGGGACTCTGGAAACACCATATATTTT. Translation gives CASSTYSTGDSGNTIYF.

This chain's CDR3 is CASSPGDRDYEQYV. The CDR3 region has the DNA TGTGCCAGCAGCCCCGGTGACAGGGACTACGAGCAGTACGTC. V usage is TRBV7-9 and J usage is TRBJ2-7; 7 positions agree with TRBD1. Trimming removed 5 bases from V and 3 bases from J; junction bases left unmatched: 7. Germline values: CDR1 SEHNR, CDR2 FQNEAQ (reference sequence). The CDR3 covers 14 residues.

This clonotype occurred a few times. The rearrangement uses TRBV5-4 and TRBJ1-2; 8 nucleotides line up with TRBD1. The CDR3 is made up of 14 amino acids. Germline V gene sequence: CDR1 SGHNT, CDR2 YYREEE (reference sequence). V shed 3 bases, J shed 4 bases, and the junction held 5 bases outside the gene matches. DNA for the CDR3: TGTGCCAGCAGCTCTCTGGACAGGGCCTATGGCTACACCTTC. Residues: CASSSLDRAYGYTF.

Only a few counts were recorded for this clonotype. The chain combines TRBV2 with TRBJ1-5; D not resolved. The CDR3 consists of 17 residues. Per the germline V gene, CDR1 is SNHLY and CDR2 is FYNNEI. V shed 4 bases and J shed 2 bases, with 18 bases lying between them. The CDR3, as DNA: TGTGCCAGCAGTGGCCGGACCGACGTATATGGCAATCAGCCCCAGCATTTT. Its protein is CASSGRTDVYGNQPQHF.

The chain couples TRBV5-1 to TRBJ1-6, with TRBD1 as a possible D gene (5 bases). The germline V gene has CDR1 SGHRS and CDR2 YFSETQ. Trimming cost V 4 bases and J 10 bases, with 24 bases left between them. The CDR3 runs to 17 residues. CDR3 coding DNA: TGCGCCAGCAGCCCCCGGCCCCCGACAGCCCTGGACTCACCCCTCCACTTT. The encoded protein is CASSPRPPTALDSPLHF.

This clonotype was seen at least ten times. The rearrangement uses TRBV7-2 and TRBJ2-3; 12 bases map to TRBD2. The CDR3 sequence is 17 residues long. V trimming: 5 bases; J trimming: 0 bases; junction bases outside the gene matches: 6. Germline V gene lookup returns CDR1 SGHTA and CDR2 FQGNSA. This CDR3 is CASSPRTSGASTDTQYF. CDR3 bases: TGTGCCAGCAGCCCAAGGACTAGCGGGGCTAGCACAGATACGCAGTATTTT. Together with reference TRBV7-2 and TRBJ2-3, the CDR3 gives the full variable domain: GAGVSQSPSNKVTEKGKDVELRCDPISGHTALYWYRQSLGQGLEFLIYFQGNSAPDKSGLPSDRFSAERTGGSVSTLTIQRTQQEDSAVYLCASSPRTSGASTDTQYFGPGTRLTVL.

This chain joins TRBV5-1 and TRBJ2-3; the D call may be TRBD1 or TRBD2 (5 bases each). Trimming pared 1 base from V and 4 bases from J, leaving 13 bases between. Germline V CDR1 and CDR2: SGHRS, YFSETQ. This CDR3 is 15 amino acids long. CDR3 in amino acids: CASSLYGATSDTQYF. The CDR3 nucleotides are TGCGCCAGCAGCTTGTACGGGGCCACCTCAGATACGCAGTATTTT.

This chain connects TRBV4-2 to TRBJ2-7, with D possibly matching TRBD2 (7 bases). With 0 bases removed from V and 4 bases from J, the gap between germline ends came to 13 bases. CDR3 length equals 15 residues. CDR1 LGHNA and CDR2 YNFKEQ come from the germline V gene. The CDR3 nucleotides read TGTGCCAGCAGCCAAGATCCGGGGGGCAGGTACGAGCAGTACTTC. Protein sequence: CASSQDPGGRYEQYF.

This clonotype was observed a handful of times. The rearrangement uses TRBV5-1 and TRBJ2-7; 7 bases fit TRBD2. With 3 bases clipped from V and 1 base from J, the junction kept 7 bases outside the gene matches. Germline CDR1 is SGHRS and CDR2 is YFSETQ. This CDR3 is built from 15 residues. The CDR3 region is CASSYLSGGSYEQYF. CDR3 DNA: TGCGCCAGCAGCTACCTATCGGGGGGATCCTACGAGCAGTACTTC. Variable domain in full (rest from reference TRBV5-1 and TRBJ2-7): KAGVTQTPRYLIKTRGQQVTLSCSPISGHRSVSWYQQTPGQGLQFLFEYFSETQRNKGNFPGRFSGRQFSNSRSEMNVSTLELGDSALYLCASSYLSGGSYEQYFGPGTRLTVT.

This clonotype was seen a handful of times. The chain recombines TRBV28 with TRBJ2-7; 8 nucleotides agree with TRBD1. Germline trimming cut 8 bases from V and 7 bases from J; bases unmatched to any gene: 10. This CDR3 comprises 13 residues. Germline CDR1 MDHEN, CDR2 SYDVKM. The CDR3 sequence is CASALGTGREQYV. Here the CDR3 DNA reads TGTGCCAGCGCCTTGGGGACAGGACGGGAGCAGTACGTC.

This rearrangement joins TRBV29-1 to TRBJ2-7; 8 bases line up with TRBD1. This CDR3 has 14 amino acids. Trimming took 7 bases from V and 3 from J; bases not matched to a gene: 11. CDR1 and CDR2 (germline): SQVTM, ANQGSEA. For the CDR3, the DNA is TGCAGCGCCCAGAGAGGGACAGGAGACTACGAGCAGTACTTC. Translation gives CSAQRGTGDYEQYF.